This TCR beta chain stems from a study of monozygotic twins with inflammatory bowel disease. The CDR3 length is 17 residues. CDR1 and CDR2 (germline): SNHLY, FYNNEI. Details on this clonotype: No antigen is known for it.

General study points: Evidence did not back any single strong signal or clonotype linked to IBD. Treatment differences in immunosuppression may have added variability to the repertoires of patients.

Template switching added UMIs carrying a 6-nucleotide sample barcode. With the 5' RACE reads reprocessed, TCRdb shows one record per CDR3 protein and no DNA. The repertoire shows approximately 330,000 distinct CDR3 sequences; the top ten hold 2% to 2.5%. Sampling involved one blood draw (2.5 ml) for every donor. The chain couples TRBV2 to TRBJ1-3; TCRdb gives TRBD1 as the D gene, but with no DNA this cannot be confirmed. The receptor was isolated from a human donor with ulcerative colitis or Crohn's disease, or a healthy co-twin of an affected twin (not recorded which). Sequencing was carried out using blood. The CDR3 loop is CASSPEARTTKGNTIYF. Supplemented by reference TRBV2 and TRBJ1-3, the full variable domain reads EPEVTQTPSHQVTQMGQEVILRCVPISNHLYFYWYRQILGQKVEFLVSFYNNEISEKSEIFDDQFSVERPDGSNFTLKIRSTKLEDSAMYFCASSPEARTTKGNTIYFGEGSWLTVV.